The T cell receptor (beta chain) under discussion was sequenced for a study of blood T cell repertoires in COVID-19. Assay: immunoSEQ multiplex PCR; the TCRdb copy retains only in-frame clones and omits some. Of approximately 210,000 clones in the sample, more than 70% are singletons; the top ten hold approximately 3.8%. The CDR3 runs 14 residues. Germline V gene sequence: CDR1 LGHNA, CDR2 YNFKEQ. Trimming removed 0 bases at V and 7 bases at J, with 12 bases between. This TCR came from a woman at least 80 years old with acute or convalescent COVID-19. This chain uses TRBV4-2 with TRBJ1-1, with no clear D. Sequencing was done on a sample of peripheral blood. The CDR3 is CASSQEGMEVEAFF. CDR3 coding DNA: TGTGCCAGCAGCCAAGAAGGGATGGAGGTTGAAGCTTTCTTT.